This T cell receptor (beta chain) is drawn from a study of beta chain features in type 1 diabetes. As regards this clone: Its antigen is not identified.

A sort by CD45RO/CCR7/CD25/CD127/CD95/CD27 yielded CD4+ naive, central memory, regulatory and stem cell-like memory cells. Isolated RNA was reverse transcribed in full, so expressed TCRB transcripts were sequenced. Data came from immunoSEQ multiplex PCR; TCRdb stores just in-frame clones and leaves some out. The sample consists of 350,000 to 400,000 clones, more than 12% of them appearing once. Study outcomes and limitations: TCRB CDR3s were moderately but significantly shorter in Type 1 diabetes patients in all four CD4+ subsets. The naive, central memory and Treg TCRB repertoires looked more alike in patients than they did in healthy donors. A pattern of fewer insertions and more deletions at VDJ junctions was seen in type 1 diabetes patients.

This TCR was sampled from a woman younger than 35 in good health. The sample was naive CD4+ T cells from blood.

This chain's CDR3 is CASSLVPSGSNEQFF. In nucleotides, the CDR3 is TGTGCCAGCAGCTTAGTGCCTAGCGGGAGTAATGAGCAGTTCTTC. The J gene is TRBJ2-1, the V gene TRBV11-3; 10 positions match TRBD2. Germline V gene lookup returns CDR1 SGHNT and CDR2 YENEEA. The CDR3 is 15 amino acids. V was clipped by 1 base and J by 7 bases; unmatched bases: 4.